These 22 T cell receptor beta chains came from one sample sequenced in a study of control samples from healthy donors and cancer patients. Only in-frame clones appear in the TCRdb table, and some are missing; sequencing was by immunoSEQ multiplex PCR. The sample carries around 70,000 clones, about 94% recorded once. Sequenced sample: blood. The source is a woman aged 25 to 39 in good health.

The gene calls are TRBV9 and TRBJ2-1, with D unclear. CDR1 and CDR2 (germline): SGDLS, YYNGEE. V was shortened by 4 bases and J by 6 bases, with 5 bases between the two germline ends. The CDR3 length is 11 residues. Here the CDR3 DNA reads TGTGCCAGCAGCTTGACCAATGAGCAGTTCTTC. This encodes CASSLTNEQFF.

The genes are TRBV7-9 and TRBJ1-2; no firm D call. Per the germline V gene, CDR1 is SEHNR and CDR2 is FQNEAQ (reference sequence). Deletions cut 5 bases from V and 4 bases from J, with 14 bases between. This CDR3 has 14 residues. CDR3 nucleotides: TGTGCCAGCAGCCCGCGGGCCGAGGGCTATGGCTACACCTTC. This translates into CASSPRAEGYGYTF.

The V and J genes are TRBV5-6 and TRBJ1-2; TRBD1 aligns across 9 bases. The V and J ends lost 1 base and 6 bases, in that order; junction bases with no gene match: 7. Germline V gives CDR1 SGHDT, CDR2 YYEEEE. The CDR3 spans 15 residues. CDR3 protein: CASSLTVTGGDGYTF. The CDR3 DNA reads as TGTGCCAGCAGCTTGACCGTCACAGGGGGCGATGGCTACACCTTC.

V is TRBV14 and J is TRBJ2-7, with D tentatively TRBD2 (6 bases). This CDR3 comprises 13 residues. The ends were cut back, 4 bases at V and 5 bases at J, with 12 bases in the middle. Germline V lookup: CDR1 SGHDN, CDR2 FVKESK. The CDR3 here is CASSLWRVDEQYF. The CDR3 DNA reads TGTGCCAGCAGCCTATGGAGGGTTGACGAGCAGTACTTC.

The CDR3 protein is CAISDSTGKNYGYTF. The DNA for the CDR3 is TGTGCCATCAGTGACAGTACAGGGAAAAATTATGGCTACACCTTC. V usage is TRBV10-3 and J usage is TRBJ1-2, with D possibly matching TRBD1 (6 bases). The CDR3 has 15 residues. Deletions cut 3 bases from V and 5 bases from J, with 16 bases between. Looked up from germline, CDR1 is ENHRY and CDR2 is SYGVKD.

The gene calls are TRBV24-1 and TRBJ1-4; D is uncertain. The CDR3 has 13 residues. The V and J ends lost 8 bases and 7 bases respectively, with 13 bases between them. Germline V CDR1 and CDR2: KGHDR, SFDVKD. CDR3 sequence (DNA): TGTGCCACCAATGGAGGGTATGGTGAAAAACTGTTTTTT. Protein sequence: CATNGGYGEKLFF.

The rearrangement links TRBV19 to TRBJ1-6, with 8 bases matching TRBD1. Germline trimming cut 5 bases from V and 7 bases from J; bases unmatched to any gene: 7. Germline loops: CDR1 LNHDA, CDR2 SQIVND (reference sequence). This CDR3 has 15 amino acids. The CDR3 reads CASSLGQGVNSPLHF. The CDR3, as DNA: TGTGCCAGTAGTCTCGGACAGGGTGTGAATTCACCCCTCCACTTT.

CDR3 in DNA: TGTGCCAGCAGTGAATATCGGAGTTCACCCCTCCACTTT. This sequence encodes CASSEYRSSPLHF. The chain couples TRBV25-1 to TRBJ1-6; D gene unclear. The ends were cut back, 0 bases at V and 9 bases at J, with 6 bases in the middle. The CDR3 contains 13 residues. Germline CDR1 is MGHDK and CDR2 is SYGVNS.

The V and J genes are TRBV12-3 or TRBV12-4 and TRBJ1-5; D not resolved. The V end lost 6 bases, the J end lost 6 bases, and 12 bases lay between the germline ends. The CDR3 extends over 13 amino acids. This chain's CDR3 is CASSSTRGQPQHF. CDR3 sequence (DNA): TGTGCCAGCAGCTCTACTCGCGGTCAGCCCCAGCATTTT.

The V call is TRBV15, the J call TRBJ1-5, with D uncertain. The CDR3 has 13 amino acids. Germline loops: CDR1 LNHNV, CDR2 YYDKDF (reference sequence). Trimming cost V 0 bases and J 9 bases, with 9 bases left between them. The CDR3: CATSRDRTRPQHF. In DNA form, the CDR3 reads TGTGCCACCAGCAGAGATCGGACCCGGCCCCAGCATTTT.

This chain joins TRBV27 and TRBJ1-5, with 7 nucleotides matching TRBD1. The CDR3 totals 18 residues. The trim removed 7 bases at V and 2 bases at J, leaving 17 bases unmatched. Germline V gene sequence: CDR1 MNHEY, CDR2 SMNVEV (reference sequence). The CDR3 DNA sequence: TGTGCCAGCACCGATCTTACAGGGGTTAATAGTGGCAATCAGCCCCAGCATTTT. Translated, it gives CASTDLTGVNSGNQPQHF.

The CDR3 reads CASSPSGGEGWPQHF. The CDR3 region has the DNA TGTGCCAGCTCACCGTCCGGGGGGGAGGGTTGGCCCCAGCATTTT. The chain couples TRBV18 to TRBJ1-5, with TRBD1 as a possible D gene (5 bases). Trimming stripped 3 bases from V and 9 bases from J, with 18 bases between. The CDR3 runs to 15 residues. Looked up from germline, CDR1 is KGHSH and CDR2 is LQKENI.

CDR3 loop: CASSPYTGTATGELFF. CDR3 DNA: TGTGCCAGCAGCCCCTACACAGGGACGGCCACCGGGGAGCTGTTTTTT. The chain employs TRBV5-4 and TRBJ2-2; D may be TRBD1 (6 bases). Germline lookup yields CDR1 SGHNT and CDR2 YYREEE (reference sequence). The CDR3 is made up of 16 amino acids. V was trimmed by 4 bases and J by 4 bases, leaving 17 bases between them.

Concerning this clone: Distinct nucleotide sequences in the sample also encode this CDR3. The rearrangement uses TRBV9 and TRBJ1-4; 7 bases line up with TRBD1. Germline values: CDR1 SGDLS, CDR2 YYNGEE. This CDR3 has 15 residues. Trimming took 4 bases from V and 8 from J; bases not matched to a gene: 11. The CDR3 coding sequence is TGTGCCAGCAGCCGGCTAGGGGGCGCGGGCGAAAAACTGTTTTTT. Amino acids: CASSRLGGAGEKLFF. The whole variable domain, filled in from reference TRBV9 and TRBJ1-4, reads DSGVTQTPKHLITATGQRVTLRCSPRSGDLSVYWYQQSLDQGLQFLIQYYNGEERAKGNILERFSAQQFPDLHSELNLSSLELGDSALYFCASSRLGGAGEKLFFGSGTQLSVL.

The gene calls are TRBV21-1 and TRBJ1-1; TRBD1 was called by the table and not checked on the DNA. TRBV21-1 is described as a pseudogene. This CDR3 comprises 16 residues. The CDR3 nucleotides are TGTGCCAGCAGCAAAGGGTCCAGGGGGCTTCGAGGTGGAGCTTTCTTT. Translation gives CASSKGSRGLRGGAFF.

V gene TRBV7-2 combines with J gene TRBJ1-3; TRBD1 might be the D (5 bases). CDR1 is SGHTA and CDR2 is FQGNSA in the germline V gene. Trimming removed 5 bases from V and 4 bases from J, with 12 bases in between. This CDR3 has 14 residues. The CDR3 here is CASSPGLQGNTIYF. In DNA form, the CDR3 reads TGTGCCAGCAGCCCAGGGTTGCAGGGAAACACCATATATTTT.

The chain is built from TRBV14 and TRBJ1-1; TRBD1 agrees at 9 bases. The germline V gene has CDR1 SGHDN and CDR2 FVKESK. After removal of 1 base from V and 11 bases from J, the junction contained 5 bases not matched to a gene. This CDR3 spans 13 amino acids. CDR3 in amino acids: CASSQVQGAMAFF. CDR3 coding DNA: TGTGCCAGCAGCCAAGTACAGGGGGCTATGGCTTTCTTT.

V usage is TRBV12-3 or TRBV12-4 and J usage is TRBJ2-3; D may be TRBD2 (5 bases). The CDR3 runs 12 residues. The V end lost 8 bases, the J end lost 2 bases, and 8 bases lay between the germline ends. The CDR3 DNA reads as TGTGCCAGCCACGGGGACACAGATACGCAGTATTTT. This sequence encodes CASHGDTDTQYF.

This clone was seen only a few times. V is TRBV27 and J is TRBJ2-7, with D tentatively TRBD2 (7 bases). This CDR3 contains 12 residues. The V end was cut by 3 bases, the J end by 7 bases, with 10 bases between. CDR1 and CDR2 from the germline V gene are MNHEY and SMNVEV (reference sequence). The CDR3 here is CASSLGGGEQYF. The CDR3, as DNA: TGTGCCAGCAGTTTGGGAGGGGGGGAGCAGTACTTC.

This sequence joins TRBV25-1 and TRBJ1-1; D ambiguous. V was cut by 8 bases and J by 9 bases, with 13 bases left in between. The CDR3 has 11 amino acids. Per germline, CDR1 MGHDK and CDR2 SYGVNS. The CDR3 bases are TGTGCCAGCGCTGGATTTGACCAAGCTTTCTTT. Translation: CASAGFDQAFF.

V usage is TRBV9 and J usage is TRBJ2-1; D is unresolved. CDR1 is SGDLS and CDR2 is YYNGEE in the germline V gene. V was cut by 1 base and J by 0 bases, with 14 bases left in between. The CDR3 covers 17 residues. The CDR3 nucleotides are TGTGCCAGCAGCGTAAATTATCGAGAGGTCTCCTACAATGAGCAGTTCTTC. Translation: CASSVNYREVSYNEQFF.

The rearrangement uses TRBV27 and TRBJ1-1, with TRBD1 as a possible D gene (6 bases). CDR3 length equals 13 residues. The V end lost 2 bases, the J end lost 6 bases, and 10 bases lay between the germline ends. CDR1 and CDR2 (germline): MNHEY, SMNVEV (reference sequence). The DNA of the CDR3 is TGTGCCAGCAGTTTAATTGGGGGCTCTGAAGCTTTCTTT. Its translation: CASSLIGGSEAFF.